One and the same sample provided the 32 T cell receptor beta chains below, sequenced in a study of early stage breast cancer tumors. Assay used: immunoSEQ multiplex PCR; TCRdb lists only in-frame clones, some missing. The sample has approximately 75,000 clones; 75% to 90% are singletons. The sequencing input was blood. Receptor source: a person in their 40s with breast cancer.

The V gene is TRBV21-1, the J gene TRBJ1-5; the DNA was not compared with TRBD1, the D call given in the table. TRBV21-1 is tagged as a pseudogene. The CDR3 totals 12 residues. CDR3 nucleotides: TGTGCCAGCGGCCCATATGGTCAGCCCCAGCATTTT. It is translated as CASGPYGQPQHF.

J is TRBJ1-3 and V is TRBV30; 7 nucleotides line up with TRBD1. Germline CDR1 reads GTSNPN; CDR2 reads SVGIG (reference sequence). CDR3 length equals 13 residues. The J segment lost 2 bases and the V segment lost 2 bases, leaving 0 bases of the junction unmatched. Here the CDR3 DNA reads TGTGCCTGGAGTCAGGGGGCTGGAAACACCATATATTTT. Translated, it gives CAWSQGAGNTIYF.

This clone has more than one count but fewer than ten. The CDR3 loop is CASRPGTRPNEQFF. The CDR3 DNA sequence: TGTGCCAGCAGACCCGGGACTAGACCAAATGAGCAGTTCTTC. V is TRBV7-9 and J is TRBJ2-1; 8 positions match TRBD2. The CDR3 contains 14 residues. Trimming cost V 6 bases and J 7 bases; bases outside gene matches: 8. Germline lookup yields CDR1 SEHNR and CDR2 FQNEAQ (reference sequence).

The chain couples TRBV28 to TRBJ1-1; no firm D call. Germline loops: CDR1 MDHEN, CDR2 SYDVKM. V lost 3 bases, J lost 1 base, and 6 bases lay in between. The CDR3 spans 13 residues. The CDR3 DNA follows: TGTGCCAGCAGTTTGAAGAAGAACACTGAAGCTTTCTTT. It yields the protein CASSLKKNTEAFF.

The rearrangement uses TRBV5-1 and TRBJ2-2; 13 positions match TRBD2. Unmatched junction bases numbered 6, after V lost 9 bases and J lost 7 bases. Per germline, CDR1 SGHRS and CDR2 YFSETQ. The CDR3 runs 14 residues. The CDR3 nucleotides read TGCGCCACGACTAGCGGGAGGATAGGCGGGGAGCTGTTTTTT. Amino acids: CATTSGRIGGELFF.

The chain recombines TRBV11-1 with TRBJ2-5; D remains unclear. Germline CDR1 SGHAT, CDR2 FQDESV (reference sequence). The CDR3 has 14 amino acids. V was cut by 1 base and J by 3 bases, with 9 bases left in between. The CDR3, as DNA: TGTGCCAGCAGCTTAGAACAGTATAAAGAGACCCAGTACTTC. Its translation is CASSLEQYKETQYF.

The rearrangement links TRBV28 to TRBJ1-2, with D maybe TRBD1 (5 bases). This CDR3 is built from 13 residues. V gave up 6 bases and J gave up 1 base, with 9 bases separating them. CDR1 MDHEN and CDR2 SYDVKM come from the germline V gene. The CDR3 DNA follows: TGTGCCAGCAGCCTTGGGGGTAACTATGGCTACACCTTC. Translated, it gives CASSLGGNYGYTF.

The V gene is TRBV9, the J gene TRBJ1-1, with a weak D call TRBD1 (5 bases). Trimming removed 4 bases from V and 7 bases from J, with 17 bases in between. Germline CDR1 reads SGDLS; CDR2 reads YYNGEE. CDR3 length: 14 residues. The CDR3 sequence: CASSPRDFYDEAFF. DNA of the CDR3: TGTGCCAGCAGCCCACGGGACTTCTATGATGAAGCTTTCTTT.

This clone appeared a few times. This chain joins TRBV18 and TRBJ1-2, with 8 bases identical to TRBD1. CDR1 is KGHSH, CDR2 LQKENI, per germline. Trimming removed 2 bases from V and 4 bases from J; junction bases left unmatched: 6. The CDR3 length is 15 residues. CDR3 in DNA: TGTGCCAGCTCACCATGGACAGGGACGGCCTATGGCTACACCTTC. The encoded protein is CASSPWTGTAYGYTF.

The chain has TRBV15 and TRBJ2-7; 7 nucleotides match TRBD2. Germline CDR1 and CDR2: LNHNV and YYDKDF (reference sequence). Unmatched junction bases numbered 4, after V lost 5 bases and J lost 3 bases. The CDR3 has 13 amino acids. This CDR3 reads CATSSTGGYEQYF. DNA for the CDR3: TGTGCCACCAGCTCTACGGGGGGCTACGAGCAGTACTTC.

J is TRBJ2-5 and V is TRBV18; the D gene is possibly TRBD2 (6 bases). The CDR3 loop spans 16 amino acids. Germline V lookup: CDR1 KGHSH, CDR2 LQKENI. The V and J ends lost 4 bases and 1 base respectively, with 16 bases between them. This chain's CDR3 is CASSRTGTSLQETQYF. CDR3 sequence (DNA): TGTGCCAGCTCACGGACCGGGACTTCGCTCCAAGAGACCCAGTACTTC.

The V and J genes are TRBV7-6 and TRBJ2-7; D may be TRBD1 (5 bases). CDR1 SGHVS and CDR2 FNYEAQ come from the germline V gene. This CDR3 contains 13 residues. V was clipped by 1 base and J by 7 bases, with 11 bases between them. The CDR3 here is CASSLGGPLEQYF. The CDR3, as DNA: TGTGCCAGCAGCTTAGGGGGCCCTTTGGAGCAGTACTTC.

The CDR3 sequence: CASSLQTGDPYEQYF. DNA for the CDR3: TGTGCCAGCAGCTTACAGACAGGGGACCCCTACGAGCAGTACTTC. This chain joins TRBV5-5 and TRBJ2-7; TRBD1 matches at 8 bases. The CDR3 runs to 15 residues. After removal of 2 bases from V and 2 bases from J, the junction contained 6 bases not matched to a gene. Germline CDR1 reads SGHKS; CDR2 reads YYEKEE (reference sequence).

The J gene is TRBJ2-5, the V gene TRBV28, with 11 bases fitting TRBD2. This CDR3 has 14 amino acids. Germline V CDR1 and CDR2: MDHEN, SYDVKM. V lost 8 bases and J lost 3; bases outside the gene matches: 5. The CDR3 here is CASVVSGREETQYF. In nucleotides, the CDR3 is TGTGCCAGCGTAGTTAGCGGGAGGGAAGAGACCCAGTACTTC. Together with reference TRBV28 and TRBJ2-5, the CDR3 gives the full variable domain: DVKVTQSSRYLVKRTGEKVFLECVQDMDHENMFWYRQDPGLGLRLIYFSYDVKMKEKGDIPEGYSVSREKKERFSLILESASTNQTSMYLCASVVSGREETQYFGPGTRLLVL.

V usage is TRBV30 and J usage is TRBJ2-3; tentatively, D is TRBD2 (5 bases). CDR1 and CDR2 from the germline V gene are GTSNPN and SVGIG (reference sequence). V lost 5 bases and J 7 bases, leaving 16 bases between the germline ends. The CDR3 length is 13 residues. CDR3 amino acids: CAWDSGRGYTQYF. DNA for the CDR3: TGTGCCTGGGATTCGGGCCGAGGGTATACGCAGTATTTT.

This chain joins TRBV6-5 and TRBJ1-1, with D uncertain. The CDR3 has 12 amino acids. Germline CDR1 reads MNHEY; CDR2 reads SVGAGI. The V end was cut by 6 bases, the J end by 0 bases, with 5 bases between. CDR3 amino acids: CASRTVNTEAFF. Here the CDR3 DNA reads TGTGCCAGCAGAACCGTGAACACTGAAGCTTTCTTT.

The sample holds a few counts of this clone. In DNA form, the CDR3 reads TGTGCCAGCAGCCCCCAAGGACAGAGCTATGGCTACACCTTC. Translating gives CASSPQGQSYGYTF. V usage is TRBV13 and J usage is TRBJ1-2, with a tentative D call TRBD1 (6 bases). CDR1 and CDR2 (germline): PRHDT, FYEKMQ (reference sequence). The germline V and J ends were trimmed by 5 bases and 4 bases, with 14 bases remaining between them. The CDR3 extends over 14 amino acids.

This clone was seen more than once but under ten times. The chain recombines TRBV7-2 with TRBJ1-5; TRBD1 is a possible D gene (5 bases). V shed 1 base and J shed 1 base, with 8 bases lying between them. The CDR3 extends over 15 amino acids. Germline V gene lookup returns CDR1 SGHTA and CDR2 FQGNSA. CDR3 amino acids: CASSLVEGSNQPQHF. As DNA, the CDR3 is TGTGCCAGCAGCTTAGTGGAGGGGAGCAATCAGCCCCAGCATTTT.

V usage is TRBV6-1 and J usage is TRBJ2-2; D tentatively fits TRBD1 or TRBD2 (7 bases each). Germline V gene data show CDR1 as MNHNS and CDR2 as SASEGT. The CDR3 consists of 15 residues. With 8 bases removed from V and 0 bases from J, the gap between germline ends came to 13 bases. The CDR3 protein is CASLGGGANTGELFF. CDR3 nucleotides: TGTGCCAGCCTGGGAGGGGGCGCGAACACCGGGGAGCTGTTTTTT.

The gene calls are TRBV12-5 and TRBJ2-7; TRBD2 might be the D (5 bases). CDR3 length: 14 residues. V was cut by 6 bases and J by 3 bases, with 15 bases left in between. CDR1 LGHNT and CDR2 FRNRAP come from the germline V gene. As DNA, the CDR3 is TGTGCTAGTGGCCCAACTAGGACTGACTACGAGCAGTACTTC. Translating it yields CASGPTRTDYEQYF.

This clone was detected only once. V usage is TRBV11-3 and J usage is TRBJ2-3, with D maybe TRBD1 (5 bases). CDR3 length equals 14 residues. The V gene lost 6 bases and the J gene lost 2 bases, with 12 bases spanning the gap. CDR1 is SGHNT and CDR2 is YENEEA in the germline V gene. The CDR3 loop reads CASSPDRNTDTQYF. The CDR3 DNA is TGTGCCAGCAGTCCCGACAGAAACACAGATACGCAGTATTTT.

By proportion, this clone is medium-sized (0.01 to 0.1%). The CDR3 DNA sequence: TGTGCCAGCAGCGCGGACTTATTTAGTATCGGGGGAGCTTTCTTT. Protein sequence: CASSADLFSIGGAFF. The chain carries TRBV9 and TRBJ1-1; D might be TRBD1 (5 bases). The CDR3 extends over 15 amino acids. Trimming took 3 bases from V and 10 from J, leaving 22 bases between them. Germline assignment: CDR1 SGDLS and CDR2 YYNGEE.

The V call is TRBV30, the J call TRBJ1-4, with D hard to call. CDR1 GTSNPN and CDR2 SVGIG come from the germline V gene (reference sequence). Trimming took off 0 bases at V and 11 bases at J, with 16 bases between the two ends. The CDR3 contains 14 residues. The CDR3 reads CAWSVQVKGDKLFF. The CDR3 nucleotides read TGTGCCTGGAGTGTACAAGTCAAGGGAGATAAACTGTTTTTT.

This CDR3 reads CASSQAGALSYEQYF. CDR3 coding DNA: TGTGCCAGCAGCCAAGCAGGGGCTCTCTCCTACGAGCAGTACTTC. The gene calls are TRBV14 and TRBJ2-7, with D possibly matching TRBD1 (6 bases). The CDR3 extends over 15 amino acids. The germline V and J ends were trimmed by 1 base and 0 bases, with 10 bases remaining between them. Germline values: CDR1 SGHDN, CDR2 FVKESK. The full variable domain, its missing parts supplied by reference TRBV14 and TRBJ2-7, is EAGVTQFPSHSVIEKGQTVTLRCDPISGHDNLYWYRRVMGKEIKFLLHFVKESKQDESGMPNNRFLAERTGGTYSTLKVQPAELEDSGVYFCASSQAGALSYEQYFGPGTRLTVT.

The chain carries TRBV6-1 and TRBJ1-5, with D unclear. The V end was cut by 1 base, the J end by 0 bases, with 10 bases between. The CDR3 contains 16 residues. The germline V gene encodes CDR1 MNHNS and CDR2 SASEGT. CDR3 sequence reads: CASSEETVYSNQPQHF. CDR3 DNA sequence: TGTGCCAGCAGTGAAGAAACAGTCTATAGCAATCAGCCCCAGCATTTT.

This chain joins TRBV15 and TRBJ2-5, with D maybe TRBD1 (6 bases). CDR3 length: 15 amino acids. The germline V and J ends were trimmed by 5 bases and 2 bases, with 15 bases remaining between them. Germline CDR1 is LNHNV and CDR2 is YYDKDF (reference sequence). CDR3 sequence reads: CATSLRTVAQETQYF. As DNA, the CDR3 is TGTGCCACCAGCCTCCGGACAGTAGCACAAGAGACCCAGTACTTC. The full variable domain, its missing parts supplied by reference TRBV15 and TRBJ2-5, is DAMVIQNPRYQVTQFGKPVTLSCSQTLNHNVMYWYQQKSSQAPKLLFHYYDKDFNNEADTPDNFQSRRPNTSFCFLDIRSPGLGDTAMYLCATSLRTVAQETQYFGPGTRLLVL.

The chain is built from TRBV18 and TRBJ2-7, with D unresolved. Trimming shortened V by 6 bases and J by 2 bases, and 17 bases separated the two germline ends. The germline V gene has CDR1 KGHSH and CDR2 LQKENI. The CDR3 covers 15 residues. The CDR3: CASSSAANLAYEQYF. Here the CDR3 DNA reads TGTGCCAGCTCCTCGGCGGCGAACCTTGCCTACGAGCAGTACTTC. The variable domain in full, with the rest retrieved from reference TRBV18 and TRBJ2-7, is NAGVMQNPRHLVRRRGQEARLRCSPMKGHSHVYWYRQLPEEGLKFMVYLQKENIIDESGMPKERFSAEFPKEGPSILRIQQVVRGDSAAYFCASSSAANLAYEQYFGPGTRLTVT.

The V call is TRBV19, the J call TRBJ2-1, with 8 nucleotides matching TRBD2. Trimming took 4 bases from V and 6 from J; bases not matched to a gene: 11. The CDR3 extends over 16 amino acids. The germline gives CDR1 LNHDA, CDR2 SQIVND (reference sequence). In nucleotides, the CDR3 is TGTGCCAGTAGTAGGGGAACGGGAGGGCCCGGCAATGAGCAGTTCTTC. This encodes CASSRGTGGPGNEQFF.

The gene calls are TRBV13 and TRBJ2-1; TRBD2 matches 11 bases. Germline loops: CDR1 PRHDT, CDR2 FYEKMQ (reference sequence). V was pared by 10 bases and J by 5 bases, with 7 bases of the junction left unmatched. The CDR3 loop spans 14 amino acids. DNA of the CDR3: TGTGCCACCCTCACTAGCGGGAGTCACAATGAGCAGTTCTTC. Its protein product is CATLTSGSHNEQFF.

This clone occurred once. V gene TRBV7-2 combines with J gene TRBJ2-3, with 7 bases lining up with TRBD2. CDR1 SGHTA and CDR2 FQGNSA come from the germline V gene. CDR3 length: 16 amino acids. After removal of 6 bases from V and 1 base from J, the junction contained 10 bases not matched to a gene. CDR3 in DNA: TGTGCCAGCAGAGATTATGCGGGAGTCGGCACAGATACGCAGTATTTT. This gives the protein CASRDYAGVGTDTQYF.

CDR3 loop: CASSATGIDTQYF. The CDR3 DNA reads as TGTGCCAGCAGCGCAACAGGGATAGATACGCAGTATTTT. V gene TRBV27 combines with J gene TRBJ2-3; possibly TRBD1 for D (6 bases). Germline values: CDR1 MNHEY, CDR2 SMNVEV (reference sequence). V was cut by 6 bases and J by 5 bases, with 12 bases left in between. The CDR3 runs 13 residues.

CDR3 protein: CAITGLEFSEQFF. Here the CDR3 DNA reads TGTGCCATCACGGGACTAGAGTTTAGTGAGCAGTTCTTC. The genes are TRBV10-3 and TRBJ2-1, with TRBD2 identical over 8 bases. The V gene's germline CDR1 is ENHRY and CDR2 SYGVKD. Losses at the gene ends were 7 bases for V and 9 bases for J; bases not matched to a gene: 8. This CDR3 is built from 13 residues.